Following are 8 T cell receptor beta chains from one sample sequenced in a study of T cells in Graves' hyperthyroidism and ophthalmopathy. Amplification targeted TCR beta CDR3 regions from RNA transcripts. Using the HTBI primer set, a first-round RT-PCR was run on the TCR CDR3. TCRdb reprocessed the multiplex PCR reads via MiXCR and lists one record per CDR3 protein. The repertoire includes approximately 560,000 distinct CDR3 sequences, approximately 44% of them detected once, and just over 8% sits in the top ten. The sequenced sample was peripheral blood or thyroid tissue (not recorded which). The receptor source for this set is a woman aged 18 to 35 with Graves' hyperthyroidism.

The chain has TRBV10-3 and TRBJ2-3; tentative D call: TRBD2 (6 bases). V dropped 10 bases and J dropped 1 base, with 15 bases sitting between them. Germline CDR1 reads ENHRY; CDR2 reads SYGVKD. The length of the CDR3 is 14 residues. CDR3 coding DNA: TGTGCCAGCAGGCGGGACGAAGGCACAGATACGCAGTATTTT. Translation gives CASRRDEGTDTQYF.

A note on this clonotype: This clone may be a read error of a much larger clone one base away. V and J are TRBV2 and TRBJ2-5; TRBD1 agrees at 10 bases. The CDR3 has 14 residues. With 10 bases clipped from V and 9 bases from J, the junction kept 14 bases outside the gene matches. Per the germline V gene, CDR1 is SNHLY and CDR2 is FYNNEI. The CDR3 nucleotides read TGTGCCAACAAGAGACAGGGGGCTGGGGAGGCCCAGTACTTC. Residues: CANKRQGAGEAQYF.

This clonotype appeared a few times. The rearrangement links TRBV5-6 to TRBJ1-1; D gene uncertain. Between the trimmed V and J ends, which lost 5 bases and 3 bases, there was a span of 8 bases. This CDR3 comprises 12 residues. Per germline, CDR1 SGHDT and CDR2 YYEEEE. Here the CDR3 DNA reads TGTGCCAGCAGACTACCGTACACTGAAGCTTTCTTT. Protein product: CASRLPYTEAFF.

This clonotype was seen repeatedly, ten times or more. The V call is TRBV29-1, the J call TRBJ2-5; TRBD1 matches at 7 bases. Germline V gives CDR1 SQVTM, CDR2 ANQGSEA. The length of the CDR3 is 13 residues. Trimming cost V 1 base and J 5 bases; bases outside gene matches: 4. Here the CDR3 reads CSVEVGGAETQYF. Here the CDR3 DNA reads TGCAGCGTTGAAGTAGGGGGCGCGGAGACCCAGTACTTC. The variable domain in full, completed from reference TRBV29-1 and TRBJ2-5, reads SAVISQKPSRDICQRGTSLTIQCQVDSQVTMMFWYRQQPGQSLTLIATANQGSEATYESGFVIDKFPISRPNLTFSTLTVSNMSPEDSSIYLCSVEVGGAETQYFGPGTRLLVL.

The chain employs TRBV20-1 and TRBJ2-7; D ambiguous. CDR1 is DFQATT and CDR2 is SNEGSKA in the germline V gene (reference sequence). V was clipped by 2 bases and J by 7 bases, with 18 bases between them. The length of the CDR3 is 14 residues. The CDR3 nucleotides read TGCAGTGCTAGATGGCCGGGTTCCGATGGGGAGCAGTACTTC. Its translation is CSARWPGSDGEQYF.

This clonotype has just a few counts. A read error may produce the germline difference seen at one junction end. The genes are TRBV7-2 and TRBJ1-5; D is unclear. Germline values: CDR1 SGHTA, CDR2 FQGNSA. The CDR3 has 16 residues. CDR3 coding DNA: TGCGCCAGCAGCCAAATACCACAGTCACACAATCAGCCCCAGCATTTT. Translation gives CASSQIPQSHNQPQHF.

This clonotype was seen a handful of times. One junction end does not reproduce the germline sequence, and a read error may be involved. This chain connects TRBV7-2 to TRBJ2-7; D call uncertain. Per germline, CDR1 SGHTA and CDR2 FQGNSA. The CDR3 has 13 residues. The DNA for the CDR3 is TGCGCCAGCAGCCCCGGTGGGCCCTACGAGCAGTACTTC. Amino acid sequence: CASSPGGPYEQYF.

There are a few counts of this clonotype. The V and J genes are TRBV7-2 and TRBJ1-2; D is undetermined. Germline loops: CDR1 SGHTA, CDR2 FQGNSA. The CDR3 covers 14 residues. The V end lost 4 bases, the J end lost 2 bases, and 11 bases lay between the germline ends. This CDR3 is CASSSSMRNYGYTF. CDR3 nucleotides: TGTGCCAGCAGCTCGAGCATGAGAAACTATGGCTACACCTTC. The variable domain in full, completed from reference TRBV7-2 and TRBJ1-2, reads GAGVSQSPSNKVTEKGKDVELRCDPISGHTALYWYRQSLGQGLEFLIYFQGNSAPDKSGLPSDRFSAERTGGSVSTLTIQRTQQEDSAVYLCASSSSMRNYGYTFGSGTRLTVV.